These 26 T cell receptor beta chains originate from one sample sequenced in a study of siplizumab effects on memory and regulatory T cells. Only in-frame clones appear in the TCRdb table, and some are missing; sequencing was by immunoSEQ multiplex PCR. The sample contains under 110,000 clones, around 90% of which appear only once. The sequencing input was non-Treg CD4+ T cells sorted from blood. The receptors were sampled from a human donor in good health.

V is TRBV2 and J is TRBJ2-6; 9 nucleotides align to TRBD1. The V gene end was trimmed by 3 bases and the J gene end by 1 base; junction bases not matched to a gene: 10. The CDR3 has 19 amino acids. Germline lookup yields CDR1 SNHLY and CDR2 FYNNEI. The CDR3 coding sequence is TGTGCCAGCAGTGAGGGGACAGGGAAAAGGGTATCTGGGGCCAACGTCCTGACTTTC. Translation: CASSEGTGKRVSGANVLTF.

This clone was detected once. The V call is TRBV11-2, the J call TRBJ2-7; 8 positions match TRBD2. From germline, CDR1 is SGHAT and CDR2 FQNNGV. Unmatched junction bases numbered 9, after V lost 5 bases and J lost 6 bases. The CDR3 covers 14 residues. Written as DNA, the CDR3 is TGTGCCAGCAGCCGGACTAGCTCTCGGGCCGAGCAGTACTTC. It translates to CASSRTSSRAEQYF. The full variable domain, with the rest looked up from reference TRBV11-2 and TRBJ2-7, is EAGVAQSPRYKIIEKRQSVAFWCNPISGHATLYWYQQILGQGPKLLIQFQNNGVVDDSQLPKDRFSAERLKGVDSTLKIQPAKLEDSAVYLCASSRTSSRAEQYFGPGTRLTVT.

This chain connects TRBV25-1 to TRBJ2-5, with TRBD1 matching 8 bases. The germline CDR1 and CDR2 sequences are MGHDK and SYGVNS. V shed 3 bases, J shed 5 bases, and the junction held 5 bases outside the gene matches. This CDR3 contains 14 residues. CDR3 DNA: TGTGCCAGCAGTGACCCAGGGGGCGTGGAGACCCAGTACTTC. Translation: CASSDPGGVETQYF.

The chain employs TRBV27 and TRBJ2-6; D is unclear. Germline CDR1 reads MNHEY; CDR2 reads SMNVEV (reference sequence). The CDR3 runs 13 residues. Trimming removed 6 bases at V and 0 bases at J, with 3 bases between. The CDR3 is CASRISGANVLTF. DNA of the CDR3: TGTGCCAGCAGGATCTCTGGGGCCAACGTCCTGACTTTC.

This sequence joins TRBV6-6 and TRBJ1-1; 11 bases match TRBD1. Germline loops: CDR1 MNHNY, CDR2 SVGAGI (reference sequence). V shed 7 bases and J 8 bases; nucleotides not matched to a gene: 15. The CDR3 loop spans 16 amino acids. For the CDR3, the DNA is TGTGCCAGCAATGGGGGTGGACAGGGGGCGGGTTTAGAAGCTTTCTTT. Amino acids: CASNGGGQGAGLEAFF.

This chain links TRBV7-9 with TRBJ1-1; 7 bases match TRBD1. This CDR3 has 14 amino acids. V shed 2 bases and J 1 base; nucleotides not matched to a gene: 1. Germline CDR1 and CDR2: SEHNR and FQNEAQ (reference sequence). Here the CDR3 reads CASSLQGGNTEAFF. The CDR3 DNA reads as TGTGCCAGCAGCTTACAGGGGGGGAACACTGAAGCTTTCTTT.

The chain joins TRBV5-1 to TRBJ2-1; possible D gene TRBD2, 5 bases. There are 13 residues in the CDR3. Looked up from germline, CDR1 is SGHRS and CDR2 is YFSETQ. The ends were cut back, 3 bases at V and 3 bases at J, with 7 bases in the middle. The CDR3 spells CASSSDYYNEQFF. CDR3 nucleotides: TGCGCCAGCAGCTCAGACTACTACAATGAGCAGTTCTTC.

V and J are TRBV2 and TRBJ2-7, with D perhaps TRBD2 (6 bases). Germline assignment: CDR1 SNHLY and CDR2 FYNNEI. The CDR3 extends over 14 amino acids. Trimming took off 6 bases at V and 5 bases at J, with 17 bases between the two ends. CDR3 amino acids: CASRRDSGAHEQYF. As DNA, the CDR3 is TGTGCCAGCAGGCGGGACTCTGGGGCCCACGAGCAGTACTTC.

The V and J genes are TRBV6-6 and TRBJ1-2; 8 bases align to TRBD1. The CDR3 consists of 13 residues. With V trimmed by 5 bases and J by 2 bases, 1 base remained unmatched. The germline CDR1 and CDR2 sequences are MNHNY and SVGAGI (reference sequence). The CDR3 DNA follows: TGTGCCAGCAGTCGGGACAGGAACTATGGCTACACCTTC. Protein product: CASSRDRNYGYTF.

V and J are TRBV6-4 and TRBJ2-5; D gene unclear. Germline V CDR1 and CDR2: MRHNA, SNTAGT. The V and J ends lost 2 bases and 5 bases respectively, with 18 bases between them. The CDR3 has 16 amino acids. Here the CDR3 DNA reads TGTGCCAGCAGTGACCTCCTATCGGGTGTTGCTGAGACCCAGTACTTC. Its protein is CASSDLLSGVAETQYF.

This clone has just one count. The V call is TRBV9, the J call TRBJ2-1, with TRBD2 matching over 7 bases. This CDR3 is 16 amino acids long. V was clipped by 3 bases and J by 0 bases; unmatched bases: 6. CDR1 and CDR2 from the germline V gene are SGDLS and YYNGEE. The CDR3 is CASSGTSSISYNEQFF. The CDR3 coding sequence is TGTGCCAGCAGCGGGACTAGTTCGATCTCCTACAATGAGCAGTTCTTC.

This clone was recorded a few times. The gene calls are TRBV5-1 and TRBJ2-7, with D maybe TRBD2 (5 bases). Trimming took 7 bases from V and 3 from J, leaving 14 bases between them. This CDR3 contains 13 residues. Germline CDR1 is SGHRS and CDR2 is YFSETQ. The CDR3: CASHQSEGYEQYF. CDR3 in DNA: TGCGCCAGCCACCAGAGTGAGGGCTACGAGCAGTACTTC.

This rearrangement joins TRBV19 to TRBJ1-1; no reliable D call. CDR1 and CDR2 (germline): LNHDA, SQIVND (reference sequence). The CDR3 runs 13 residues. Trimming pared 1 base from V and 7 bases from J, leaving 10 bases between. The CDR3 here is CASSIGPGSEAFF. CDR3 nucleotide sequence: TGTGCCAGTAGTATAGGCCCGGGGAGTGAAGCTTTCTTT.

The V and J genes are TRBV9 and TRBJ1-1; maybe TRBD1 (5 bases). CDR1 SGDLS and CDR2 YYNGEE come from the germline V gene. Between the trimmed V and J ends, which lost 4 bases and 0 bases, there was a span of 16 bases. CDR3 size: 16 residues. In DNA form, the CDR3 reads TGTGCCAGCAGCCCCAGTGTGGGGGGGATGAACACTGAAGCTTTCTTT. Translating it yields CASSPSVGGMNTEAFF.

DNA for the CDR3: TGTGCCAGCAGCTCACTAGTTAATAGCAATCAGCCCCAGCATTTT. As protein: CASSSLVNSNQPQHF. J is TRBJ1-5 and V is TRBV7-8; D remains unclear. The CDR3 length is 15 residues. With 4 bases removed from V and 0 bases from J, the gap between germline ends came to 10 bases. Germline V lookup: CDR1 SGHVS, CDR2 FQNEAQ.

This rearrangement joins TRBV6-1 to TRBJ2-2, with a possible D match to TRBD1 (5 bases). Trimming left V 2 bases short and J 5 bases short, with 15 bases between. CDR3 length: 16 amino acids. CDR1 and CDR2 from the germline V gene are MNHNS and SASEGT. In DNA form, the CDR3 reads TGTGCCAGCAGTGAAAGAGGCAGGGTGCGTACCGGGGAGCTGTTTTTT. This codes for CASSERGRVRTGELFF.

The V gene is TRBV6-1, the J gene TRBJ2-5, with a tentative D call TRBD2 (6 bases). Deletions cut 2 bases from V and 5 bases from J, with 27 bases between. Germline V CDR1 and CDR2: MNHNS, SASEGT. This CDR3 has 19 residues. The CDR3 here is CASSELRSLKTSYGETQYF. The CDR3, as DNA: TGTGCCAGCAGTGAACTGCGGTCCCTAAAGACTAGTTACGGGGAGACCCAGTACTTC.

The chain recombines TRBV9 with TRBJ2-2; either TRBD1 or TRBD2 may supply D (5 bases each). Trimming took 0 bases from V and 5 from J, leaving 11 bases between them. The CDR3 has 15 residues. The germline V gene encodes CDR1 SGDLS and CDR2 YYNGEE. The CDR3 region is CASSVGQGGTGELFF. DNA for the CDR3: TGTGCCAGCAGCGTAGGGCAGGGCGGGACCGGGGAGCTGTTTTTT.

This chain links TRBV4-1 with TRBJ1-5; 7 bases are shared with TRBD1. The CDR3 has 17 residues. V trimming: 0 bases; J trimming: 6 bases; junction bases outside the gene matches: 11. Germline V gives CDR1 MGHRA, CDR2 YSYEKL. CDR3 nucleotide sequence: TGCGCCAGCAGCCAAGATTTTGCCCAGGGGGGATTTCAGCCCCAGCATTTT. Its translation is CASSQDFAQGGFQPQHF.

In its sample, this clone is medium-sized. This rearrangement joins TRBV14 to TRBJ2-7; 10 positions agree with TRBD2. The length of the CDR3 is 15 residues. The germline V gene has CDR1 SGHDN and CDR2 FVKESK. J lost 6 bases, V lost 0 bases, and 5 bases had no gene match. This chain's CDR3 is CASSQDTSGMGEQYF. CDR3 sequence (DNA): TGTGCCAGCAGCCAAGATACTAGCGGGATGGGCGAGCAGTACTTC.

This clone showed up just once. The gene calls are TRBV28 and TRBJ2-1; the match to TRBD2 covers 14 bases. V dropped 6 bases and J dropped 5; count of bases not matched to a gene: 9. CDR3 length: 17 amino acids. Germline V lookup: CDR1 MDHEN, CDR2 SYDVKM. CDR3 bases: TGTGCCAGCAGCCCACCGGGACTAGCGGGAGTTGACAATGAGCAGTTCTTC. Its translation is CASSPPGLAGVDNEQFF.

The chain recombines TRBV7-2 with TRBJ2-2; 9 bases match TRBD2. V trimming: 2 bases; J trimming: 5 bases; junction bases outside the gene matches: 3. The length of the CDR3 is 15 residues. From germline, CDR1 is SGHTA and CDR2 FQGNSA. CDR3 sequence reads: CASSLLAGVTGELFF. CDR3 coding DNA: TGTGCCAGCAGCTTATTAGCGGGAGTAACCGGGGAGCTGTTTTTT.

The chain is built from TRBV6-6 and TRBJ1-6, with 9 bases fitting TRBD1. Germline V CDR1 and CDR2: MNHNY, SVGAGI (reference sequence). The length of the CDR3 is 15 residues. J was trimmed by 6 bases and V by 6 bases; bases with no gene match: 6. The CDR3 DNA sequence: TGTGCCAGCAGGGGAGGACAGGGGATTAATTCACCCCTCCACTTT. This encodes CASRGGQGINSPLHF.

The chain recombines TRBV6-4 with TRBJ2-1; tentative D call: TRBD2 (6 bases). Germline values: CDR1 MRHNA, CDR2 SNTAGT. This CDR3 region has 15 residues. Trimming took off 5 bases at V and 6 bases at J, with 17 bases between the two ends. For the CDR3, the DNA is TGTGCCAGCAGTCGCCTAGCGTTTTCGTCCAATGAGCAGTTCTTC. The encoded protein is CASSRLAFSSNEQFF.

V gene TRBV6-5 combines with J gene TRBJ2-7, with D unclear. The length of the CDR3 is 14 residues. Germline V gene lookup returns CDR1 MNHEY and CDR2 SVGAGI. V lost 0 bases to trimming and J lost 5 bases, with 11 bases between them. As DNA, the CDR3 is TGTGCCAGCAGTTACTCGAGTATAGGGAACGAGCAGTACTTC. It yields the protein CASSYSSIGNEQYF.

In DNA, the CDR3 is TGTGCCAGTAGTGCGGGTGGAAAACTGTTTTTT. It is translated as CASSAGGKLFF. This chain joins TRBV19 and TRBJ1-4; D not resolved. The V end was cut by 5 bases, the J end by 10 bases, with 8 bases between. This CDR3 is built from 11 residues. Germline V gene lookup returns CDR1 LNHDA and CDR2 SQIVND (reference sequence).